One TCR beta chain is described in this entry. Its target is not known. The sample originates from a study of OX40 agonist ivuxolimab in advanced cancers. Study at large: The group had a mean age of 60 years, ranged from about 23 to 85, and was around 82% male.

Clones were sequenced by immunoSEQ multiplex PCR, and TCRdb holds only the in-frame ones, with some missing. The data show tens of thousands of clones, 90% to 95% seen once. Whole-study results and caveats: In CD8+ T cells, expanded clones were on average more numerous than in CD4+. Antigens targeted by the expanded peripheral T cells were not determined. With doses of 0.1 to 3.0 mg/kg, CD4+ and CD8+ blood T cells had undergone clonal expansion by week 6.

With V trimmed by 0 bases and J by 3 bases, 2 bases remained unmatched. Germline V gene lookup returns CDR1 SGHKS and CDR2 YYEKEE (reference sequence). The CDR3 runs to 15 residues. This TCR was recovered from an adult with an advanced solid tumor such as melanoma, head and neck, liver or kidney cancer. The sample was CD4+ or CD8+ T cells sorted from blood, taken in a trial of the OX40 agonist ivuxolimab. The genes are TRBV5-5 and TRBJ1-5; 8 bases are a match to TRBD1. The CDR3 DNA is TGTGCCAGCAGCTTGGGACAGGGGATCAATCAGCCCCAGCATTTT. Translation gives CASSLGQGINQPQHF.